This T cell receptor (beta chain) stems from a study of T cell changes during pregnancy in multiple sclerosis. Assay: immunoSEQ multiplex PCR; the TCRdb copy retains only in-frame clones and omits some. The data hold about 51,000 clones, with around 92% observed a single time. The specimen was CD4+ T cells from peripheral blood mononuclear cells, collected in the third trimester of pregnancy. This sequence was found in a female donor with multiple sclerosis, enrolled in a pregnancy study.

CDR3 region: CASGSPGSARTTGEQFF. In DNA form, the CDR3 reads TGTGCCAGCGGGTCCCCCGGCAGCGCCCGGACTACGGGTGAGCAGTTCTTC. This chain links TRBV19 with TRBJ2-1; maybe TRBD2 (6 bases). Trimming left V 9 bases short and J 9 bases short, with 30 bases between. The CDR3 spans 17 residues. Germline V gene lookup returns CDR1 LNHDA and CDR2 SQIVND (reference sequence).